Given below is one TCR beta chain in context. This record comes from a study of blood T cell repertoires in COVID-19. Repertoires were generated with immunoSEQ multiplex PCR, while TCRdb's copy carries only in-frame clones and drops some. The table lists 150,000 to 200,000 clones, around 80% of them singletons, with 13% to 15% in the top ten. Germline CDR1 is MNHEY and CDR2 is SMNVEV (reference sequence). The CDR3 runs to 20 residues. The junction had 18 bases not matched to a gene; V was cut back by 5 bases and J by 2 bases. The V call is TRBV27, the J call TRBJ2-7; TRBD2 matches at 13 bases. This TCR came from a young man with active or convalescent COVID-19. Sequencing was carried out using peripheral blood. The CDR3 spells CASSPTRLGLAGVVPYEQYF. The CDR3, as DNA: TGTGCCAGCAGTCCCACCCGCCTAGGACTAGCGGGAGTTGTACCCTACGAGCAGTACTTC.